This TCR beta chain emerged from a study of blood T cell repertoires in COVID-19. About the research overall: Acute and convalescent COVID-19 specimens originated in the United States, Italy and Spain. T cells, B-cell-depleted T cells, or PBMCs provided the cDNA or gDNA that served as material.

In the study's own analysis: Amplification of reference gene primers provided the estimated nucleated cell counts. Profiled with immunoSEQ multiplex PCR; TCRdb holds only in-frame clones, not every one. Clone size and V and J calls were adopted from that table, with D and trimming inferred from the DNA. The sample includes about 46,000 clones, around 87% of them seen just once. This clonotype originated in a human donor in a cohort sampled during active COVID-19. Sequenced material: peripheral blood.

The CDR3 nucleotides read TGTGCCATCTTGGGAGGGACCACCAACTATGGCTACACCTTC. Its translation is CAILGGTTNYGYTF. This sequence joins TRBV6-6 and TRBJ1-2, with D possibly being TRBD1 (5 bases). The CDR3 spans 14 residues. CDR1 is MNHNY, CDR2 SVGAGI, per germline (reference sequence). V gave up 10 bases and J gave up 2 bases, with 17 bases separating them.